This TCR beta chain was identified in a study of human T cells and chemical hapten exposure. The wider study: Donors were sensitized with 2% DPC on the upper inner arm. Patients, a majority of them female, were diagnosed with alopecia areata, totalis or universalis. Study-wide points: Controls had significantly fewer large CDR3 similarity clusters than were formed by expanded TCRs.

CDR1 MNHEY and CDR2 SMNVEV come from the germline V gene (reference sequence). V was pared by 0 bases and J by 2 bases, with 5 bases between. The CDR3 covers 13 residues. There are a few counts of this clonotype. What it binds is not known. Sample time point: patch test 1, 2 weeks after DPC sensitization. Treatment defined: therapeutic diphenylcyclopropenone sensitization with weekly scalp DPC. TCRdb re-called the RACE reads with MiXCR, one entry per CDR3 protein. This repertoire shows 65,000 to 85,000 distinct CDR3 sequences, about a tenth found once; its top ten account for about 1.4%. V usage is TRBV27 and J usage is TRBJ2-7; D is ambiguous. Sequencing used whole blood, obtained in connection with sensitization to the hapten diphenylcyclopropenone (DPC). The sequence was obtained from a woman aged 45-65 years with alopecia areata. Some clones in this sample may be carry-over from other donors' samples. This CDR3 reads CASSLSPTYEQYF. In DNA, the CDR3 is TGTGCCAGCAGTTTATCGCCCACCTACGAGCAGTACTTC.